This T cell receptor beta chain was identified during a study of low-dose radiotherapy and immunotherapy resistance in tumors. Both TCRalpha and TCRbeta chains were reverse transcribed with V-gene-specific primers. TCRs were amplified for around 21 PCR cycles with a constant-region primer and V-primer adapter. TCRdb called the reads again in MiXCR, with one record for every CDR3 protein. The table includes more than 50,000 distinct CDR3 sequences, under 30% detected once. A remark on this clonotype: One base separates it from a far larger clone, so it is likely a read error.

The sample's time point: before trial treatment. There are 14 residues in the CDR3. Germline CDR1 and CDR2: MNHEY and SMNVEV (reference sequence). V shed 6 bases, J shed 1 base, and the junction held 6 bases outside the gene matches. The TCR sequence derives from a male donor with prostate cancer. This specimen was PBMCs, taken before treatment. The gene calls are TRBV27 and TRBJ2-7, with 7 bases fitting TRBD2. The CDR3: CASRQRGSSYEQYV. CDR3 sequence (DNA): TGTGCCAGCAGGCAGCGGGGCAGTTCCTACGAGCAGTACGTC.